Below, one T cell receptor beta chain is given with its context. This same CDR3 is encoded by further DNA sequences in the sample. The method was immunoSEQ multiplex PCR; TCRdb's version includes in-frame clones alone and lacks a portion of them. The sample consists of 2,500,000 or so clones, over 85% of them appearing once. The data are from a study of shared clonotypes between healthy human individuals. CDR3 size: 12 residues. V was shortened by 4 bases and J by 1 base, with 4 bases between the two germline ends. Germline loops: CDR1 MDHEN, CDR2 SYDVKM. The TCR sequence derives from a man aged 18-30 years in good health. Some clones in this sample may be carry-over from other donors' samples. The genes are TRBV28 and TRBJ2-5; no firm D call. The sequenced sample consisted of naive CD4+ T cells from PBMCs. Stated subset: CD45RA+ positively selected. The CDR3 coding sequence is TGTGCCAGCAGTTCTAGCCAAGAGACCCAGTACTTC. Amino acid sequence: CASSSSQETQYF.